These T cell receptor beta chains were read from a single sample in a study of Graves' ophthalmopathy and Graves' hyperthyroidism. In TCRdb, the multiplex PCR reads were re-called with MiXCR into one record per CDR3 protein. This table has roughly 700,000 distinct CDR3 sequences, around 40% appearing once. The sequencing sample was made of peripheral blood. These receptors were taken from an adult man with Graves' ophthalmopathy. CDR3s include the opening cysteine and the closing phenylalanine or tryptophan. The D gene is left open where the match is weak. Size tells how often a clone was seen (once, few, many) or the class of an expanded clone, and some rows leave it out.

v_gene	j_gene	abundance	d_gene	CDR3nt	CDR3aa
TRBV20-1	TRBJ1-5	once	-	TGCAGTGCTAGATGGGTGACGGCCTCTAGCAATCAGCCCCAGCATTTT	CSARWVTASSNQPQHF
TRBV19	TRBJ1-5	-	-	TGTGCCAGTAGTACGGACGGGGACCAGCCCCAGCATTTT	CASSTDGDQPQHF
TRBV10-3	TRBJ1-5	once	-	TGTGCCATCACGGGCAATCAGCCCCAGCATTTT	CAITGNQPQHF
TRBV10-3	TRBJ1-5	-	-	TGTGCCATCAGTGGCTCCGGGGGGGGCAATCAGCCCCAGCATTTT	CAISGSGGGNQPQHF
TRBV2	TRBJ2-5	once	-	TGTGCCAGCAGTGCTAGTTCTGGGCAAGAGACCCAGTACTTC	CASSASSGQETQYF
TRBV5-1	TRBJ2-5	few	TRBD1	TGCGCCAGCAGCTTATCCTGGGGACAGACAACTGCGACCCAGTACTTC	CASSLSWGQTTATQYF
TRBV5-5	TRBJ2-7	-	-	TGTGCCAGCAGCTTGGGGGACGGTCCCCCATGGGAGCAGTACTTC	CASSLGDGPPWEQYF
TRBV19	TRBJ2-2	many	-	TGTGCCAGTAGTATTGGTGGGAACACCGGGGAGCTGTTTTTT	CASSIGGNTGELFF
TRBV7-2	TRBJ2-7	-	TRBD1	TGTGCCAGCAGCCGAGGGACAGGGGCCTCCTACGAGCAGTACTTC	CASSRGTGASYEQYF
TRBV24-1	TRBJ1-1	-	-	TGTGCCACCGCAACCGGAAGGGATGCTGGTGAAGCTTTCTTT	CATATGRDAGEAFF
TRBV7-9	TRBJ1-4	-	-	TGCGCCAGCAGCCAAGACAAGACTAAAAATGAAAAACTGTTTTTT	CASSQDKTKNEKLFF
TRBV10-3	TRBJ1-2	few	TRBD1	TGTGCCAGCAGTTATAGGGGACAGGGAAACTATGGCTACACCTTC	CASSYRGQGNYGYTF
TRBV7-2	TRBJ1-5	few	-	TGTGCCAGCAGCTTAACCCCCCCGACAGAGGAAATAAGCAATCAGCCCCAGCATTTT	CASSLTPPTEEISNQPQHF
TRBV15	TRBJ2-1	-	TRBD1	TGTGCCACCAGCGCAGACAGGGAGCATGAGCAGTTCTTC	CATSADREHEQFF
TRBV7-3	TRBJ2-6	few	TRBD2	TGTGCCAGCAGCTTAAGGGGGGGGTCCTCTGGGGCCAACGTCCTGACTTTC	CASSLRGGSSGANVLTF
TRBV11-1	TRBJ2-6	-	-	TGTGCCAGCAGTTACTCTACTGTACCATCTGGGGCCAACGTCCTGACTTTC	CASSYSTVPSGANVLTF
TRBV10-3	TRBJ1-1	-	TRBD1	TGTGCCAGCAGTTACCCAGGGGGCTTCTCTGAAGCTTTCTTT	CASSYPGGFSEAFF
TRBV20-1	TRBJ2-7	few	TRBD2	TGCAGTGCTAGAGCGGGGGGGAGGGCCTACGAGCAGTACTTC	CSARAGGRAYEQYF
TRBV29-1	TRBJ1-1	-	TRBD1	TGCAGCGTTGAAGACGAGAGCGACACAGGGGTCGGCACTGAAGCTTTCTTT	CSVEDESDTGVGTEAFF
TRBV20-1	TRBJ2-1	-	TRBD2	TGCAGTGCTAGAGATTGGGGGGGGGTTGAGCAGTTCTTC	CSARDWGGVEQFF
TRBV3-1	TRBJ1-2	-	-	TGTGCCAGCAGCCAATCAAGGGGTGCCTATGGCTACACCTTC	CASSQSRGAYGYTF
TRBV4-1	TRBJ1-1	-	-	TGCGCCAGCAGCCAAGAGGGCGGAATGAACACTGAAGCTTTCTTT	CASSQEGGMNTEAFF
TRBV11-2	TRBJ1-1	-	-	TGTGCCAGCAGCTTCACCAACCTAAACACTGAAGCTTTCTTT	CASSFTNLNTEAFF
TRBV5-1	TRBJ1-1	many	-	TGTGCCAGCAGCCCATCCCCGAACACTGAAGCTTTCTTT	CASSPSPNTEAFF
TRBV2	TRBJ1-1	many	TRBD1	TGTGCCAGCAGCACAGGGGCTTATGGAGTGGACACTGAAGCTTTCTTT	CASSTGAYGVDTEAFF
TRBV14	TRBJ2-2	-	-	TGTGCCAGCAGCCATGACAGGAGAAACACCGGGGAGCTGTTTTTT	CASSHDRRNTGELFF